This T cell receptor beta chain was obtained from a study of metastatic and nonmetastatic thyroid tumors. On the study more broadly: Samples came from malignant and benign thyroid patients, and repertoires were compared across blood and tumor or nodule tissue.

This clone was observed a few times. Antigen specificity is unknown. Per the authors' pipeline: Clinicopathological groups differed in CDR3, with these differences serving to build a distant-metastasis classifier for papillary thyroid cancer. From the PCR reads, TCRdb re-called clones with MiXCR. The V and J calls, along with clone size, are taken from TCRdb and not from the paper's own processing. The sample contains about 20,000 clones, 20% of which appear only once. General study results and limits: TCR beta diversity was reportedly significantly higher in malignant thyroid tumors than benign nodules, in blood and tumor.

All patients reached thyroid surgery having received no treatment beforehand. Trimming removed 7 bases from V and 6 bases from J, with 18 bases in between. The CDR3 extends over 14 amino acids. Germline-derived CDR1 and CDR2 are MDHEN and SYDVKM. The V call is TRBV28, the J call TRBJ1-1; D not resolved. The TCR originated in a female donor with papillary thyroid cancer or a benign thyroid nodule (not recorded which). Some clones in this sample may be carry-over from other donors' samples. The sample taken for sequencing was blood. CDR3 in amino acids: CASIERRRGAEAFF. CDR3 coding DNA: TGTGCCAGCATAGAAAGGAGGCGCGGCGCTGAAGCTTTCTTT.